Shown below are 18 T cell receptor beta chains from a single sample sequenced in a study of blood T cell repertoires in COVID-19. The table came from immunoSEQ multiplex PCR; TCRdb's copy has only in-frame clones and leaves some out. The sample has tens of thousands of clones; around 81% are singletons. Sequencing was performed on peripheral blood. These receptors came from a man older than 75 with COVID-19, enrolled during active disease.

This sequence joins TRBV28 and TRBJ1-4, with 8 bases lining up with TRBD1. Germline V gene sequence: CDR1 MDHEN, CDR2 SYDVKM. V was pared by 7 bases and J by 8 bases, with 15 bases of the junction left unmatched. The CDR3 has 16 residues. CDR3 nucleotide sequence: TGTGCCAGCAATCGATTAGGACAGGGAATTCGGGAAAAACTGTTTTTT. Translated, it gives CASNRLGQGIREKLFF.

This chain joins TRBV7-2 and TRBJ1-5, with TRBD1 identical over 8 bases. The CDR3 spans 14 residues. The ends lost 3 bases at V and 10 bases at J; junction bases unmatched: 8. The germline CDR1 and CDR2 sequences are SGHTA and FQGNSA. The CDR3 loop reads CASSFGDRGVPQHF. CDR3 coding DNA: TGTGCCAGCAGCTTTGGAGACAGGGGAGTACCCCAGCATTTT.

The V and J genes are TRBV6-2 or TRBV6-3 and TRBJ2-2; D not certain. Germline CDR1 is MNHEY and CDR2 is SVGEGT. This CDR3 contains 16 residues. Trimming stripped 5 bases from V and 6 bases from J, with 19 bases between. The CDR3, as DNA: TGTGCCAGCAGTCCCACAGATGCCTTGGGCGCCGGGGAGCTGTTTTTT. It specifies CASSPTDALGAGELFF.

The rearrangement uses TRBV5-6 and TRBJ1-2; TRBD1 matches at 7 bases. Trimming removed 2 bases from V and 7 bases from J; junction bases left unmatched: 11. The CDR3 covers 15 residues. The germline V gene has CDR1 SGHDT and CDR2 YYEEEE. The CDR3 coding sequence is TGTGCCAGCAGCTTCGGGACAGAAGGAGGAAGTGGCTACACCTTC. It specifies CASSFGTEGGSGYTF.

This sequence joins TRBV9 and TRBJ2-1; possibly TRBD1 for D (6 bases). The length of the CDR3 is 16 residues. The ends were cut back, 4 bases at V and 7 bases at J, with 21 bases in the middle. Germline V lookup: CDR1 SGDLS, CDR2 YYNGEE. The CDR3 reads CASSSHDRKIGNEQFF. The CDR3 coding sequence is TGTGCCAGCAGCTCCCACGACAGGAAAATTGGGAATGAGCAGTTCTTC.

The chain employs TRBV4-1 and TRBJ2-5; D may be TRBD2 (5 bases). V dropped 0 bases and J dropped 1 base, with 12 bases sitting between them. The CDR3 contains 16 residues. Germline-derived CDR1 and CDR2 are MGHRA and YSYEKL. The CDR3 region is CASSQEGGGVQETQYF. CDR3 nucleotides: TGCGCCAGCAGCCAAGAAGGAGGCGGCGTCCAAGAGACCCAGTACTTC.

V and J are TRBV6-1 and TRBJ2-5; the D gene is possibly TRBD1 (6 bases). Trimming took off 1 base at V and 5 bases at J, with 11 bases between the two ends. The CDR3 sequence is 14 residues long. Germline CDR1 and CDR2: MNHNS and SASEGT. The chain's CDR3 is CASSEGTVGETQYF. The CDR3 nucleotides are TGTGCCAGCAGTGAAGGGACAGTGGGGGAGACCCAGTACTTC.

The genes are TRBV3-1 (or the pseudogene TRBV3-2) and TRBJ1-6; 7 bases are a match to TRBD1. Germline V gene sequence: CDR1 LGHDT, CDR2 YNNKEL (reference sequence). J lost 4 bases, V lost 6 bases, and 3 bases had no gene match. This CDR3 is built from 14 residues. CDR3 bases: TGTGCCAGCAGTACGGGACAGTATAATTCACCCCTCCACTTT. Protein: CASSTGQYNSPLHF.

This clone has a single count. This chain links TRBV6-5 with TRBJ1-3; D unclear. This CDR3 region has 15 residues. The V end lost 3 bases, the J end lost 2 bases, and 11 bases lay between the germline ends. In germline, CDR1 is MNHEY, CDR2 SVGAGI. CDR3 nucleotide sequence: TGTGCCAGCAGTTATACCGGGAATACTGGAAACACCATATATTTT. It is translated as CASSYTGNTGNTIYF.

The rearrangement links TRBV7-9 to TRBJ1-1; the D is unclear. The ends were cut back, 5 bases at V and 4 bases at J, with 11 bases in the middle. The CDR3 totals 13 residues. Germline V gives CDR1 SEHNR, CDR2 FQNEAQ (reference sequence). The CDR3 sequence: CASSPGSRTEAFF. For the CDR3, the DNA is TGTGCCAGCAGCCCCGGGAGCCGCACTGAAGCTTTCTTT.

This clone showed up just a few times. The chain joins TRBV3-1 (or the pseudogene TRBV3-2) to TRBJ2-3; D is ambiguous. CDR3 size: 12 residues. In germline, CDR1 is LGHDT, CDR2 YNNKEL (reference sequence). Trimming removed 5 bases from V and 6 bases from J, with 9 bases in between. CDR3: CASSSLGDTQYF. CDR3 nucleotides: TGTGCCAGCAGCTCCCTCGGGGATACGCAGTATTTT.

The chain couples TRBV14 to TRBJ1-1; 9 bases are a match to TRBD1. The CDR3 is 15 residues long. V dropped 4 bases and J dropped 2; count of bases not matched to a gene: 5. The germline V gene encodes CDR1 SGHDN and CDR2 FVKESK. The CDR3 bases are TGTGCCAGCAGCCGACGACAGGGGGTTAACACTGAAGCTTTCTTT. It translates to CASSRRQGVNTEAFF.

The chain combines TRBV27 with TRBJ2-2; 10 bases agree with TRBD1. The V gene's germline CDR1 is MNHEY and CDR2 SMNVEV (reference sequence). J was trimmed by 5 bases and V by 5 bases; bases with no gene match: 11. The CDR3 spans 17 residues. The chain's CDR3 is CASSRGRQGAHTGELFF. In nucleotides, the CDR3 is TGTGCCAGCAGTCGCGGACGACAGGGGGCGCATACCGGGGAGCTGTTTTTT.

The chain is built from TRBV5-1 and TRBJ2-2; possibly TRBD1 for D (5 bases). The CDR3 has 14 residues. CDR1 and CDR2 (germline): SGHRS, YFSETQ. Trimming stripped 2 bases from V and 2 bases from J, with 7 bases between. CDR3 sequence: CASSFRVNTGELFF. Written as DNA, the CDR3 is TGCGCCAGCAGCTTCAGGGTCAACACCGGGGAGCTGTTTTTT.

The chain has TRBV20-1 and TRBJ1-2; 7 bases map to TRBD1. CDR3 size: 14 residues. Germline V gene sequence: CDR1 DFQATT, CDR2 SNEGSKA (reference sequence). V was pared by 3 bases and J by 4 bases, with 8 bases of the junction left unmatched. CDR3 sequence: CSASSTGESYGYTF. CDR3 in DNA: TGCAGTGCTAGTTCCACAGGGGAGAGCTATGGCTACACCTTC.

This clone was seen only once. V and J are TRBV5-5 and TRBJ2-1; 7 bases agree with TRBD2. The CDR3 consists of 16 residues. CDR1 is SGHKS, CDR2 YYEKEE, per germline (reference sequence). V dropped 1 base and J dropped 2; count of bases not matched to a gene: 6. The CDR3 nucleotides read TGTGCCAGCAGCTTGAACCCTAGCGGACCCTACAATGAGCAGTTCTTC. Protein: CASSLNPSGPYNEQFF.

The gene calls are TRBV30 and TRBJ1-5; 8 bases map to TRBD1. CDR1 and CDR2 (germline): GTSNPN, SVGIG (reference sequence). The CDR3 has 13 amino acids. J was trimmed by 7 bases and V by 1 base; bases with no gene match: 3. This chain's CDR3 is CAWSGQGAQPQHF. CDR3 coding DNA: TGTGCCTGGAGTGGCCAGGGGGCCCAGCCCCAGCATTTT.

The chain couples TRBV5-4 to TRBJ1-2; 7 positions match TRBD1. The CDR3 is 13 residues long. V dropped 4 bases and J dropped 8; count of bases not matched to a gene: 8. Germline lookup yields CDR1 SGHNT and CDR2 YYREEE (reference sequence). CDR3 sequence reads: CASSKDRDRGYTF. The CDR3 nucleotides are TGTGCCAGCAGCAAGGACCGGGACAGAGGCTACACCTTC.